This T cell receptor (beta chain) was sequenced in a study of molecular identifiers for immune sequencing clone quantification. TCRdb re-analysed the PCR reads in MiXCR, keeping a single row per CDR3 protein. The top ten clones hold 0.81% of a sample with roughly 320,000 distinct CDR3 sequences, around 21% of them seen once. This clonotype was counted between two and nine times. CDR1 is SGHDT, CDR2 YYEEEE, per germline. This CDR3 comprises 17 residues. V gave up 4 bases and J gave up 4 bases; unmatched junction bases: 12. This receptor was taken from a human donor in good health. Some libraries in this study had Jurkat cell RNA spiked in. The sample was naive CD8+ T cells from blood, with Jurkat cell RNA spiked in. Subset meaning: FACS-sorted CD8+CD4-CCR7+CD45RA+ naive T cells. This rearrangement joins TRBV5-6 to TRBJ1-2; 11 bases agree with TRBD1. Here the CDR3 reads CASSRARDRGYPYGYTF. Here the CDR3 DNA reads TGTGCCAGCAGCCGAGCCAGGGACAGGGGGTACCCCTATGGCTACACCTTC.